One T cell receptor (beta chain) is described in this entry. Its antigen is not identified. Because it lacks the conserved phenylalanine or tryptophan at the end, this CDR3 is likely a read error. Because the CDR3's place on the DNA is in doubt, the DNA is left out and the CDR3 is given as listed by TCRdb. The germline CDR1 and CDR2 sequences are SGHKS and YYEKEE (reference sequence). The CDR3 length equals 8 residues, ends included. Sequencing was performed with immunoSEQ multiplex PCR; in TCRdb, only in-frame clones are kept and a portion is missing. The sample totals 2,000 to 3,000 clones. The sample is drawn from a study of STAT3 mutations in large granular lymphocyte leukemia. Study results and limitations: In T-cell large granular lymphocyte leukemia, about half of patients showed multiple immunodominant subclonotypes.

Sequenced input: PBMCs. V is TRBV5-5 and J is TRBJ2-1; the D call TRBD1 from the table was never checked on the DNA. The TCR originated in a human donor with T large granular lymphocyte leukemia. The donor label of this sample is uncertain. Some clones in this sample may be carry-over from other donors' samples. CDR3 in amino acids: CASSSAFE.